Many counts were recorded for the clone carrying this T cell receptor beta chain. The antigen is not known. This sample was taken from a study of T cells after yellow fever vaccination. V was trimmed by 0 bases and J by 3 bases, leaving 18 bases between them. Germline CDR1 and CDR2: SGHAT and FQNNGV. CDR3 length: 17 residues. TCRdb itself ran the 5' RACE reads through MiXCR, one entry per CDR3 protein. The sample yields hundreds of thousands of distinct CDR3 sequences, around an eighth seen once. Findings and caveats of the study: Abundant bulk-population clonotypes could contaminate the FACS-sorted repertoires.

This chain links TRBV11-2 with TRBJ2-7; D is possibly TRBD2 (5 bases). The source material was PBMCs, sampled on the day of the yellow fever booster vaccination. This TCR came from a young man who received the YFV17D yellow fever vaccine. CDR3 residues: CASSLEVGGLPIYEQYF. DNA for the CDR3: TGTGCCAGCAGCTTAGAAGTTGGTGGACTCCCTATCTACGAGCAGTACTTC.